The 23 T cell receptor beta chains below were found in one sample sequenced in a study of T cell repertoires in MIS-A myocarditis. The method was immunoSEQ multiplex PCR; TCRdb's version includes in-frame clones alone and lacks a portion of them. The table records approximately 10,000 clones, around 88% of them present only once. The material sequenced was thoracic lymph node tissue obtained at autopsy. These receptors came from a man between 18 and 35 years old with fulminant myocarditis from multisystem inflammatory syndrome in adults (MIS-A) after COVID-19.

The chain links TRBV7-2 to TRBJ1-4; D gene ambiguous. CDR3 length: 12 amino acids. V was pared by 4 bases and J by 10 bases, with 10 bases between. From germline, CDR1 is SGHTA and CDR2 FQGNSA. CDR3 sequence (DNA): TGTGCCAGCAGCTCCGGCACGTCAAAACTGTTTTTT. Its protein is CASSSGTSKLFF. The whole variable domain, remainder taken from reference TRBV7-2 and TRBJ1-4, is GAGVSQSPSNKVTEKGKDVELRCDPISGHTALYWYRQSLGQGLEFLIYFQGNSAPDKSGLPSDRFSAERTGGSVSTLTIQRTQQEDSAVYLCASSSGTSKLFFGSGTQLSVL.

The chain couples TRBV4-3 to TRBJ1-6; D ambiguous. Trimming left V 4 bases short and J 7 bases short, with 14 bases between. The germline gives CDR1 LGHNA, CDR2 YSLEER. CDR3 length equals 15 residues. CDR3 loop: CASSPQAGSNSPLHF. The CDR3 nucleotides read TGCGCCAGCAGCCCGCAGGCAGGATCCAATTCACCCCTCCACTTT.

This chain uses TRBV4-2 with TRBJ2-7, with 9 nucleotides matching TRBD2. The J segment lost 2 bases and the V segment lost 2 bases, leaving 4 bases of the junction unmatched. Germline V gives CDR1 LGHNA, CDR2 YNFKEQ. The CDR3 totals 15 residues. The CDR3 bases are TGTGCCAGCAGCCAAATAGCGGGAGACACCTACGAGCAGTACTTC. This codes for CASSQIAGDTYEQYF.

In its sample, this clone was seen a few times. The chain couples TRBV2 to TRBJ1-3; D is uncertain. Trimming took off 1 base at V and 4 bases at J, with 2 bases between the two ends. Germline values: CDR1 SNHLY, CDR2 FYNNEI. This CDR3 is built from 12 residues. In DNA form, the CDR3 reads TGTGCCAGCAGTGAAGGCGGAAACACCATATATTTT. Protein product: CASSEGGNTIYF. The entire variable domain, with the rest obtained from reference TRBV2 and TRBJ1-3, is as follows: EPEVTQTPSHQVTQMGQEVILRCVPISNHLYFYWYRQILGQKVEFLVSFYNNEISEKSEIFDDQFSVERPDGSNFTLKIRSTKLEDSAMYFCASSEGGNTIYFGEGSWLTVV.

The chain has TRBV10-3 and TRBJ2-7; 12 bases agree with TRBD2. CDR3 length: 16 residues. CDR1 is ENHRY and CDR2 is SYGVKD in the germline V gene. J lost 2 bases, V lost 2 bases, and 4 bases had no gene match. In DNA form, the CDR3 reads TGTGCCATCAGTGAGCCTAGCGGGAGGGCACCCTACGAGCAGTACTTC. Amino acid sequence: CAISEPSGRAPYEQYF.

This clone was found once. The V and J genes are TRBV5-1 and TRBJ2-2; 8 bases line up with TRBD2. The V gene's germline CDR1 is SGHRS and CDR2 YFSETQ. After removal of 0 bases from V and 7 bases from J, the junction contained 5 bases not matched to a gene. The CDR3 totals 15 residues. The CDR3 bases are TGCGCCAGCAGCTTGGAGGCGGGGGGCGGCGGGGAGCTGTTTTTT. It specifies CASSLEAGGGGELFF.

The chain joins TRBV19 to TRBJ1-5; the D gene is possibly TRBD1 (6 bases). Germline lookup yields CDR1 LNHDA and CDR2 SQIVND (reference sequence). The CDR3 is 14 residues long. Between the trimmed V and J ends, which lost 10 bases and 0 bases, there was a span of 13 bases. CDR3: CATCQGNSNQPQHF. The CDR3, as DNA: TGTGCCACCTGCCAGGGGAATAGCAATCAGCCCCAGCATTTT.

This chain links TRBV28 with TRBJ1-5, with D perhaps TRBD1 (6 bases). Trimming shortened V by 6 bases and J by 2 bases, and 14 bases separated the two germline ends. Germline V gives CDR1 MDHEN, CDR2 SYDVKM. This CDR3 is 15 amino acids long. CDR3 region: CASRTLQGGNQPQHF. DNA of the CDR3: TGTGCCAGCAGAACCTTACAGGGCGGCAATCAGCCCCAGCATTTT.

J is TRBJ2-3 and V is TRBV4-1; unclear D gene. V dropped 1 base and J dropped 1 base, with 9 bases sitting between them. Germline CDR1 MGHRA, CDR2 YSYEKL. CDR3 size: 15 residues. The CDR3 DNA follows: TGCGCCAGCAGCCAAGGCGGCCACGGCACAGATACGCAGTATTTT. Its translation is CASSQGGHGTDTQYF.

V gene TRBV6-2 or TRBV6-3 combines with J gene TRBJ1-5; D gene ambiguous. This CDR3 has 13 residues. Trimming left V 2 bases short and J 4 bases short, with 6 bases between. CDR1 is MNHEY, CDR2 SVGEGT, per germline. The CDR3 is CASSYGWNQPQHF. CDR3 DNA sequence: TGTGCCAGCAGTTACGGATGGAATCAGCCCCAGCATTTT.

The chain links TRBV16 to TRBJ1-2; D is perhaps TRBD1 (5 bases). Deletions cut 0 bases from V and 7 bases from J, with 12 bases between. CDR3 length equals 14 residues. CDR1 KGHSY and CDR2 FQNENV come from the germline V gene. The CDR3 DNA is TGTGCCAGCAGCCAATCTATTAGGGGTGGTGGCTACACCTTC. Translation: CASSQSIRGGGYTF.

This rearrangement joins TRBV29-1 to TRBJ2-3; D unclear. The CDR3 totals 11 residues. CDR1 and CDR2 (germline): SQVTM, ANQGSEA. Between the trimmed V and J ends, which lost 7 bases and 3 bases, there was a span of 8 bases. The DNA for the CDR3 is TGCAGCGACTATAAGACAGATACGCAGTATTTT. It translates to CSDYKTDTQYF.

The V and J genes are TRBV7-2 and TRBJ1-2; a possible D gene is TRBD1 (6 bases). Germline V CDR1 and CDR2: SGHTA, FQGNSA. V shed 5 bases and J shed 4 bases, with 14 bases lying between them. The CDR3 is 14 residues long. CDR3 bases: TGTGCCAGCAGCCCTGGGCCAGGGGTCTATGGCTACACCTTC. Its translation: CASSPGPGVYGYTF.

Only one count was recorded for this clone. The rearrangement links TRBV7-2 to TRBJ1-5; no clear D gene. V was pared by 1 base and J by 7 bases, with 14 bases between. CDR1 and CDR2 from the germline V gene are SGHTA and FQGNSA. This CDR3 is built from 15 residues. CDR3: CASSLGAREAQPQHF. The DNA for the CDR3 is TGTGCCAGCAGCTTAGGTGCCCGGGAAGCCCAGCCCCAGCATTTT.

This chain joins TRBV6-1 and TRBJ2-5; weak D call: TRBD1 (6 bases). The CDR3 runs 19 residues. The V gene lost 4 bases and the J gene lost 5 bases, with 29 bases spanning the gap. Germline assignment: CDR1 MNHNS and CDR2 SASEGT. CDR3 sequence (DNA): TGTGCCAGCAGTGCCTCACCCCCCCGCAGGGGCCTAGGGCGGGAGACCCAGTACTTC. Encoded protein: CASSASPPRRGLGRETQYF.

The V gene is TRBV7-9, the J gene TRBJ1-3, with D possibly TRBD1 on 5 matching bases. This CDR3 spans 17 amino acids. Between the trimmed V and J ends, which lost 1 base and 2 bases, there was a span of 15 bases. Germline CDR1 is SEHNR and CDR2 is FQNEAQ (reference sequence). CDR3 sequence reads: CASSLEGSPLAGNTIYF. DNA for the CDR3: TGTGCCAGCAGCTTAGAGGGGTCCCCCCTGGCTGGAAACACCATATATTTT.

The chain recombines TRBV7-2 with TRBJ2-7; 8 bases match TRBD2. CDR1 is SGHTA, CDR2 FQGNSA, per germline. The J segment lost 0 bases and the V segment lost 1 base, leaving 5 bases of the junction unmatched. The CDR3 spans 16 residues. In DNA form, the CDR3 reads TGTGCCAGCAGCTTAGACGGGAGGGAGAGCTCCTACGAGCAGTACTTC. Its protein is CASSLDGRESSYEQYF.

The chain recombines TRBV24-1 with TRBJ2-1; D is ambiguous. Germline V CDR1 and CDR2: KGHDR, SFDVKD. The CDR3 loop spans 17 amino acids. Trimming pared 0 bases from V and 1 base from J, leaving 12 bases between. In nucleotides, the CDR3 is TGTGCCACCAGTGATTTGTTCGAGGAAAGGTCCTACAATGAGCAGTTCTTC. Translating it yields CATSDLFEERSYNEQFF.

This rearrangement joins TRBV5-6 to TRBJ1-2; D is undetermined. V lost 3 bases and J 5 bases, leaving 20 bases between the germline ends. The CDR3 runs to 16 residues. CDR1 SGHDT and CDR2 YYEEEE come from the germline V gene. The chain's CDR3 is CASSSIAVNDKYGYTF. CDR3 DNA: TGTGCCAGCAGCTCGATTGCAGTGAACGATAAATATGGCTACACCTTC.

This clone was counted between two and nine times. J is TRBJ1-1 and V is TRBV2; D gene ambiguous. The CDR3 loop spans 13 amino acids. Germline-derived CDR1 and CDR2 are SNHLY and FYNNEI. The V end was cut by 3 bases, the J end by 3 bases, with 8 bases between. CDR3 bases: TGTGCCAGCAGTGACCGTGGATACACTGAAGCTTTCTTT. It codes for CASSDRGYTEAFF.

The V gene is TRBV9, the J gene TRBJ2-1, with 7 bases lining up with TRBD2. Germline loops: CDR1 SGDLS, CDR2 YYNGEE. The V and J ends lost 0 bases and 8 bases, in that order; junction bases with no gene match: 11. This CDR3 spans 16 amino acids. The CDR3 loop reads CASSVVVAGVFDEQFF. For the CDR3, the DNA is TGTGCCAGCAGCGTAGTGGTCGCGGGAGTTTTCGATGAGCAGTTCTTC.

This clone was recorded once. The chain joins TRBV4-1 to TRBJ2-7, with 9 bases identical to TRBD2. Germline loops: CDR1 MGHRA, CDR2 YSYEKL. The CDR3 length is 16 residues. The V segment lost 1 base and the J segment 2 bases; nucleotides outside the gene matches: 6. The CDR3 nucleotides are TGCGCCAGCAGCCAAGTAGCGGGGGCTCCCCCCTACGAGCAGTACTTC. It yields the protein CASSQVAGAPPYEQYF.

The CDR3 DNA sequence: TGTGCCAGCAGCGACAACGCAGAAGCTTTCTTT. The encoded protein is CASSDNAEAFF. The chain carries TRBV5-6 and TRBJ1-1; D gene ambiguous. Trimming took 4 bases from V and 8 from J, leaving 9 bases between them. The V gene's germline CDR1 is SGHDT and CDR2 YYEEEE. The CDR3 has 11 amino acids.